These 3 T cell receptor beta chains originate from one sample sequenced in a study of cytomegalovirus exposure and HLA in healthy donors. 13 Jbeta primers and 60 Vbeta primers were used for the PCR. This table comes from immunoSEQ multiplex PCR, and its TCRdb copy is limited to in-frame clones, with some not included. This sample has over 200,000 clones, with almost 70% found just once. Sequenced input: PBMCs. The receptor set was obtained from a middle-aged man in good health and CMV-seropositive.

The chain carries TRBV10-3 and TRBJ2-2; 14 bases line up with TRBD2. Germline V gene sequence: CDR1 ENHRY, CDR2 SYGVKD. V was clipped by 7 bases and J by 6 bases; unmatched bases: 10. This CDR3 is built from 17 residues. The DNA of the CDR3 is TGTGCCATCAACGGGGGGACTAGCGGGGGCCCCCCCGGGGAGCTGTTTTTT. Translating it yields CAINGGTSGGPPGELFF.

This clone was recorded at least ten times. The gene calls are TRBV6-5 and TRBJ1-1; TRBD1 might be the D (6 bases). The CDR3 spans 13 residues. Germline lookup yields CDR1 MNHEY and CDR2 SVGAGI. V lost 8 bases, J lost 2 bases, and 12 bases lay in between. CDR3 coding DNA: TGTGCCAGCGCCCAACAGGGAAACACTGAAGCTTTCTTT. This codes for CASAQQGNTEAFF.

The gene calls are TRBV4-1 and TRBJ1-2; 7 bases line up with TRBD1. This CDR3 has 15 residues. The germline V gene has CDR1 MGHRA and CDR2 YSYEKL. V shed 3 bases and J 4 bases; nucleotides not matched to a gene: 8. CDR3 sequence reads: CASSQGSGTVYGYTF. In DNA form, the CDR3 reads TGCGCCAGCAGCCAGGGGTCGGGGACAGTCTATGGCTACACCTTC.